Listed below are T cell receptor beta chains from one sample, sequenced in a study of cytomegalovirus exposure and HLA in healthy donors. TCRdb's copy holds only in-frame clones and misses some; the assay was immunoSEQ multiplex PCR. The table includes roughly 160,000 clones, 70% to 85% detected once. Sequenced input: PBMCs. These receptors were obtained from a middle-aged man in good health and CMV-seropositive. The CDR3 runs from the conserved cysteine through the conserved F or W. The D gene is left open where the match is weak. Clone size is shown for a subset of rows, as once, few, many or a class of expanded clone.

v_gene	d_gene	abundance	j_gene	CDR3aa	CDR3nt
TRBV4-3	TRBD1	once	TRBJ1-2	CASSQEYDRDRSGYTF	TGCGCCAGCAGCCAAGAATATGACCGGGACAGATCTGGCTACACCTTC
TRBV18	.	.	TRBJ2-1	CASSPYGGNEQFF	TGTGCCAGCTCACCATACGGGGGTAATGAGCAGTTCTTC
TRBV19	.	once	TRBJ2-7	CASSVTAASYEQYF	TGTGCCAGTAGTGTTACAGCAGCTTCCTACGAGCAGTACTTC
TRBV4-3	TRBD2	.	TRBJ2-1	CASSPTLAGISYNEQFF	TGCGCCAGCAGCCCCACCTTAGCGGGGATTTCCTACAATGAGCAGTTCTTC
TRBV6-5	.	.	TRBJ1-5	CASSIGGQPQHF	TGTGCCAGCAGTATCGGCGGGCAGCCCCAGCATTTT
TRBV19	TRBD1	few	TRBJ1-4	CASTSGGVREKLFF	TGTGCCAGTACCTCAGGGGGCGTCAGGGAAAAACTGTTTTTT
TRBV5-1	.	.	TRBJ2-7	CASSLRRGSSYEQYF	TGCGCCAGCAGCTTAAGGAGGGGTTCGTCCTACGAGCAGTACTTC
TRBV7-7	.	.	TRBJ1-5	CASSLIVRVVSGQPQHF	TGTGCTAGCAGCTTGATCGTCAGGGTTGTTTCCGGTCAGCCCCAGCATTTT
TRBV4-3	TRBD1	.	TRBJ2-7	CASSQDRTGGSGEQYF	TGCGCCAGCAGCCAAGATCGGACAGGGGGCTCTGGAGAGCAGTACTTC
TRBV10-3	TRBD1	.	TRBJ1-2	CAITTDRANSYTF	TGTGCCATCACAACGGACAGGGCGAATAGCTACACCTTC
TRBV7-9	.	.	TRBJ2-5	CASSQSMGVETQYF	TGTGCCAGCAGTCAATCCATGGGCGTTGAGACCCAGTACTTC
TRBV4-2	TRBD1	.	TRBJ1-5	CASSKGTGEYQPQHF	TGTGCCAGCAGCAAAGGGACAGGGGAATATCAGCCCCAGCATTTT
TRBV9	TRBD2	.	TRBJ2-6	CASAFDLGGSSGANVLTF	TGTGCCAGCGCTTTTGACCTGGGAGGGAGCTCTGGGGCCAACGTCCTGACTTTC
TRBV27	.	.	TRBJ2-7	CASTHGQSGEQYF	TGTGCCAGCACCCATGGACAGTCGGGTGAGCAGTACTTC
TRBV4-1	.	.	TRBJ2-6	CASSQRQTVSGANVLTF	TGCGCCAGCAGCCAACGCCAGACAGTATCTGGGGCCAACGTCCTGACTTTC
TRBV13	TRBD1	few	TRBJ1-6	CASSFGTALHF	TGTGCCAGCAGCTTTGGGACAGCCCTCCACTTT
TRBV29-1	.	.	TRBJ2-2	CSVLQGGTGELFF	TGCAGCGTCCTCCAGGGGGGCACCGGGGAGCTGTTTTTT
TRBV5-1	TRBD2	.	TRBJ2-1	CASSSLAGGNEQFF	TGCGCCAGCAGCTCACTAGCGGGGGGCAATGAGCAGTTCTTC
TRBV29-1	.	.	TRBJ1-2	CSVEEAQAGPYGYTF	TGCAGCGTTGAAGAGGCACAGGCCGGACCCTATGGCTACACCTTC
TRBV28	TRBD2	few	TRBJ2-5	CASSFVSGATQYF	TGTGCCAGCAGTTTTGTTAGCGGGGCTACCCAGTACTTC
TRBV2	.	.	TRBJ1-2	CASKKEGFYGYTF	TGTGCCAGCAAGAAGGAGGGCTTCTATGGCTACACCTTC
TRBV30	TRBD1	.	TRBJ1-1	CAWSLGQGVFTEAFF	TGTGCCTGGAGTTTAGGACAGGGCGTTTTCACTGAAGCTTTCTTT
TRBV28	.	once	TRBJ1-5	CASSSTTVNQPQHF	TGTGCCAGCAGTTCAACGACAGTTAATCAGCCCCAGCATTTT
TRBV14	.	.	TRBJ2-1	CASSQDGWQARGEQFF	TGTGCCAGCAGCCAAGATGGGTGGCAGGCTAGGGGTGAGCAGTTCTTC
TRBV5-1	TRBD1	.	TRBJ2-3	CASRQGYGTDTQYF	TGCGCCAGCCGACAGGGGTATGGCACAGATACGCAGTATTTT